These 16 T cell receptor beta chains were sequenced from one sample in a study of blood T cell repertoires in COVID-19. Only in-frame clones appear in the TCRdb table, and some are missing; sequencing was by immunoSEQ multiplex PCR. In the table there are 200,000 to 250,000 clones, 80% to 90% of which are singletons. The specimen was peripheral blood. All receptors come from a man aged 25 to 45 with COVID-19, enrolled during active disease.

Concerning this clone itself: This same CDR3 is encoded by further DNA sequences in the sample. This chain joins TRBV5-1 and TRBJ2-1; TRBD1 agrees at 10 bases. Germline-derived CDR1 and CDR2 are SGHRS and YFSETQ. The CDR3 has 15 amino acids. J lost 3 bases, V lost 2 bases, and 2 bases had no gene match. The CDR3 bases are TGCGCCAGCAGCTTAGGACAGGGGGGCTACAATGAGCAGTTCTTC. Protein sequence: CASSLGQGGYNEQFF.

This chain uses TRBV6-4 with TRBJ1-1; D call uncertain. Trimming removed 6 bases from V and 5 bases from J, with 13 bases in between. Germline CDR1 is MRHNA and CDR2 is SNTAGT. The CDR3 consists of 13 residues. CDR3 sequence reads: CASSLTWETEAFF. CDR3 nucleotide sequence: TGTGCCAGCAGCCTTACCTGGGAGACTGAAGCTTTCTTT.

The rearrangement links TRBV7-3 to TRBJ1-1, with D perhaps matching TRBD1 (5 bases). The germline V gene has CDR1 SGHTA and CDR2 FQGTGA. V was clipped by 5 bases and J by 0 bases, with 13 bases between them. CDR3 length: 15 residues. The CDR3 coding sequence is TGTGCCAGCAGCGCCCCAGGGCGGCTGAACACTGAAGCTTTCTTT. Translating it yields CASSAPGRLNTEAFF.

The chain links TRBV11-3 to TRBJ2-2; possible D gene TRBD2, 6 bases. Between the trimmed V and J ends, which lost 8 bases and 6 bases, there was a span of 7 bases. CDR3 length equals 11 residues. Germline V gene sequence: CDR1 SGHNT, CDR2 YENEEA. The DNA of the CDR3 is TGTGCCAGCCGGGGGTCCGGGGAGCTGTTTTTT. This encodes CASRGSGELFF.

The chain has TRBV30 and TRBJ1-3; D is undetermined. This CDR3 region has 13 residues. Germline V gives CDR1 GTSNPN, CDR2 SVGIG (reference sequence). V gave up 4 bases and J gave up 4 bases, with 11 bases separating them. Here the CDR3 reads CAWKFAGGNTIYF. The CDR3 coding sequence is TGTGCCTGGAAGTTCGCGGGGGGAAACACCATATATTTT.

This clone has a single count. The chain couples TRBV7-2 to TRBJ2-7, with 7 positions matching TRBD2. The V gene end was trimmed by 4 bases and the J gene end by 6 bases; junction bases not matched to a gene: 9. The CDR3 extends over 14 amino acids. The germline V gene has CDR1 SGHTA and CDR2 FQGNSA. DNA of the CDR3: TGTGCCAGCAGCTCCGGGGGGTCCCTTCGCGAGCAGTACTTC. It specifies CASSSGGSLREQYF.

CDR3 sequence: CASSAGQYRALHF. The CDR3 DNA reads as TGTGCCAGTAGTGCAGGACAGTATAGAGCCCTCCACTTT. This sequence joins TRBV19 and TRBJ1-6, with a weak D call TRBD1 (6 bases). Trimming took off 5 bases at V and 14 bases at J, with 16 bases between the two ends. Germline V gene sequence: CDR1 LNHDA, CDR2 SQIVND (reference sequence). This CDR3 has 13 amino acids. Full variable domain (rest looked up from reference TRBV19 and TRBJ1-6): DGGITQSPKYLFRKEGQNVTLSCEQNLNHDAMYWYRQDPGQGLRLIYYSQIVNDFQKGDIAEGYSVSREKKESFPLTVTSAQKNPTAFYLCASSAGQYRALHFGNGTRLTVT.

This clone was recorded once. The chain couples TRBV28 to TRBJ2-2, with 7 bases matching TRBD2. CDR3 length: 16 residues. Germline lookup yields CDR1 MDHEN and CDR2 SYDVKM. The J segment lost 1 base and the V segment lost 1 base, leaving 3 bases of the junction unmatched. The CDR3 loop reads CASSLYSSGNTGELFF. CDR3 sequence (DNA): TGTGCCAGCAGTTTATATTCTAGCGGGAACACCGGGGAGCTGTTTTTT.

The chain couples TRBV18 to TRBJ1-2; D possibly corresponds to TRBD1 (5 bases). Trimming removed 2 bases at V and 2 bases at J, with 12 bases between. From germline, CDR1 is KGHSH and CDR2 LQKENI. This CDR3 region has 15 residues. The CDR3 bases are TGTGCCAGCTCACCAGGAGACAGACCCAACTATGGCTACACCTTC. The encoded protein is CASSPGDRPNYGYTF. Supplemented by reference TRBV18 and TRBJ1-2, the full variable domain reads NAGVMQNPRHLVRRRGQEARLRCSPMKGHSHVYWYRQLPEEGLKFMVYLQKENIIDESGMPKERFSAEFPKEGPSILRIQQVVRGDSAAYFCASSPGDRPNYGYTFGSGTRLTVV.

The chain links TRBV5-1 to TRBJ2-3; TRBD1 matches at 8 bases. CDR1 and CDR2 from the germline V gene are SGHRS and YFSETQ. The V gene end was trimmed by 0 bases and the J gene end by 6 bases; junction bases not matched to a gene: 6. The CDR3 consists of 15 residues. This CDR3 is CASSLVGRGLDTQYF. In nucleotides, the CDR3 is TGCGCCAGCAGCTTGGTGGGCAGGGGGCTGGATACGCAGTATTTT.

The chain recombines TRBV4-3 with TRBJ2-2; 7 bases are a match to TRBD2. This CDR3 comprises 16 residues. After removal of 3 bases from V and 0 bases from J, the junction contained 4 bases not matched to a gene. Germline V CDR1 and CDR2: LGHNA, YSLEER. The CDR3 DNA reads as TGCGCCAGCAGCCACTCACTAGCGACGAACACCGGGGAGCTGTTTTTT. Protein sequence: CASSHSLATNTGELFF.

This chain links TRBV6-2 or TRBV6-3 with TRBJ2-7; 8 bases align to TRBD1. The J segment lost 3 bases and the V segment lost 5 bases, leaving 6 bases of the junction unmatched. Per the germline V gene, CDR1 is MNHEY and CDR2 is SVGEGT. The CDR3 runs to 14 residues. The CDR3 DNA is TGTGCCAGCAGTCATCCGGGGACAGGCTACGAGCAGTACTTC. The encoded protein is CASSHPGTGYEQYF.

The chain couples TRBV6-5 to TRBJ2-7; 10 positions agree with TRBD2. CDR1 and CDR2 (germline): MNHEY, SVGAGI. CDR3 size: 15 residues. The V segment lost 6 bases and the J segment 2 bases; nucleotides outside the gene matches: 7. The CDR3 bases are TGTGCCAGCAGGGCTAGCGGGGGTGTTCCCTACGAGCAGTACTTC. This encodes CASRASGGVPYEQYF.

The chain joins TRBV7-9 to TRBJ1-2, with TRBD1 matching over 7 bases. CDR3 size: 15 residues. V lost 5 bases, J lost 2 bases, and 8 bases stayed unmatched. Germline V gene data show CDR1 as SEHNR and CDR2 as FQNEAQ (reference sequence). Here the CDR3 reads CASSLKGGSNYGYTF. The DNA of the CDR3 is TGTGCCAGCAGCCTGAAAGGGGGCTCGAACTATGGCTACACCTTC. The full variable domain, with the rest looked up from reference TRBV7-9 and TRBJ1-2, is DTGVSQNPRHKITKRGQNVTFRCDPISEHNRLYWYRQTLGQGPEFLTYFQNEAQLEKSRLLSDRFSAERPKGSFSTLEIQRTEQGDSAMYLCASSLKGGSNYGYTFGSGTRLTVV.

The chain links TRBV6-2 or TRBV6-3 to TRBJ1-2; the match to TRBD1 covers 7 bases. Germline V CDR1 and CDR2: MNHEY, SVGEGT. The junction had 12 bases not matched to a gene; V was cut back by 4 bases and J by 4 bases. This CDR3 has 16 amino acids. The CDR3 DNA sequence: TGTGCCAGCAGTTCGAAAACCTACAGGGGAGGCTATGGCTACACCTTC. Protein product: CASSSKTYRGGYGYTF.

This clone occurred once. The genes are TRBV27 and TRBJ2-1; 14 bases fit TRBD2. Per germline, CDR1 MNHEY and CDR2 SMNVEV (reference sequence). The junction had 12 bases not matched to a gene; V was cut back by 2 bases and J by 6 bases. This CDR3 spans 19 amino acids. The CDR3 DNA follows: TGTGCCAGCAGTTTAGGCGCCGGGACTAGCGGGAGATGGGCCAATGAGCAGTTCTTC. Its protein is CASSLGAGTSGRWANEQFF.